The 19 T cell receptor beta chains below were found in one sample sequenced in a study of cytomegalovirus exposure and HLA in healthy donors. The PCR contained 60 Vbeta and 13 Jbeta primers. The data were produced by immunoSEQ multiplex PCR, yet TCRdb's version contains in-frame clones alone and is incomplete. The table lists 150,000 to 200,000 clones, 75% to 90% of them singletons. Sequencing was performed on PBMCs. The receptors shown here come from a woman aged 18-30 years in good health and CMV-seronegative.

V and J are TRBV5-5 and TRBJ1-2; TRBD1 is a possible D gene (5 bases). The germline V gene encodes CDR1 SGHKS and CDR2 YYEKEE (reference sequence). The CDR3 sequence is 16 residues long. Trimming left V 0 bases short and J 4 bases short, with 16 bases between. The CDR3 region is CASSLGPFRDGYGYTF. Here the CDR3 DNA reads TGTGCCAGCAGCTTGGGCCCTTTCAGGGATGGCTATGGCTACACCTTC.

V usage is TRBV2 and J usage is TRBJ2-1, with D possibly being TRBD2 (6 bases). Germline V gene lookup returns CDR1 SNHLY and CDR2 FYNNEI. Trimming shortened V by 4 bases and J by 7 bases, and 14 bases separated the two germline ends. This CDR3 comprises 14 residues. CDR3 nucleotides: TGTGCCAGCAGTGGTTCACCCCGGGGGAATGAGCAGTTCTTC. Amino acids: CASSGSPRGNEQFF.

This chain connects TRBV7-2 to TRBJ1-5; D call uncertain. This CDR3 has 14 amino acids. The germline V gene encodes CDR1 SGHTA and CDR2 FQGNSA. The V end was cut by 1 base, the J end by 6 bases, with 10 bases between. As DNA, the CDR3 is TGTGCCAGCAGCTTAGTAAGAGGTCCTCAGCCCCAGCATTTT. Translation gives CASSLVRGPQPQHF.

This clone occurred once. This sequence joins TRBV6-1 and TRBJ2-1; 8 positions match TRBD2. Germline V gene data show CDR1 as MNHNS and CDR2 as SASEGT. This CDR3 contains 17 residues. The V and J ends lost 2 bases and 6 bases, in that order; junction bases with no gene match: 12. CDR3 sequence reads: CASSEFSGINYGNEQFF. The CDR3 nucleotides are TGTGCCAGCAGTGAATTTAGCGGGATTAACTACGGCAATGAGCAGTTCTTC.

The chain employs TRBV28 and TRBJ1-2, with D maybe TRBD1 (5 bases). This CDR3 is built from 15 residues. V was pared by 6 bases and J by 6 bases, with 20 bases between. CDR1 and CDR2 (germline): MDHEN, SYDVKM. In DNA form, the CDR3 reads TGTGCCAGCAGGCCCGGGCCGGGGGAGGCGAATGGCTACACCTTC. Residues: CASRPGPGEANGYTF.

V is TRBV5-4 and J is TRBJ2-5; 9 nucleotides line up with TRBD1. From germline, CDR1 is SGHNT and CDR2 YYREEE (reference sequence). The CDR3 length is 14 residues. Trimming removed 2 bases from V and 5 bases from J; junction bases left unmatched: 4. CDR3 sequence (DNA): TGTGCCAGCAGCTTCTACAGGGGGCAGGAGACCCAGTACTTC. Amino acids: CASSFYRGQETQYF.

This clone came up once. CDR3 coding DNA: TGTGCCAGCAGCTCCGGGACAGGGATTAACTATGGCTACACCTTC. Translating gives CASSSGTGINYGYTF. The chain links TRBV28 to TRBJ1-2, with 9 nucleotides matching TRBD1. J was trimmed by 1 base and V by 6 bases; bases with no gene match: 6. This CDR3 region has 15 residues. Germline-derived CDR1 and CDR2 are MDHEN and SYDVKM.

For the CDR3, the DNA is TGTGCCAGCAGCTTGGTCCAGGGCTCGAATGGCTACACCTTC. Translating it yields CASSLVQGSNGYTF. This chain uses TRBV5-6 with TRBJ1-2, with D perhaps TRBD1 (5 bases). From germline, CDR1 is SGHDT and CDR2 YYEEEE. This CDR3 is 14 amino acids long. Between the trimmed V and J ends, which lost 0 bases and 6 bases, there was a span of 12 bases. The variable domain in full, completed from reference TRBV5-6 and TRBJ1-2, reads DAGVTQSPTHLIKTRGQQVTLRCSPKSGHDTVSWYQQALGQGPQFIFQYYEEEERQRGNFPDRFSGHQFPNYSSELNVNALLLGDSALYLCASSLVQGSNGYTFGSGTRLTVV.

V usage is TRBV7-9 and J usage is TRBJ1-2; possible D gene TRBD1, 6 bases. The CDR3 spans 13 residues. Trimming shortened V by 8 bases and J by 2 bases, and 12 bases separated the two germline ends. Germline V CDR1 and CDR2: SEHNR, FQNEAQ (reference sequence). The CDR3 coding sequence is TGTGCCAGCCGGGCAGGGGAAAACTATGGCTACACCTTC. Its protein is CASRAGENYGYTF.

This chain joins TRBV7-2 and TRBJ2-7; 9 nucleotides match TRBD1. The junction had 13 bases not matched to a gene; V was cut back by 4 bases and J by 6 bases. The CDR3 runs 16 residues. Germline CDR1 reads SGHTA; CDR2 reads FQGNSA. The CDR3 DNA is TGTGCCAGCAGCTCTCAAACCGGACAGGGGAACACCGAGCAGTACTTC. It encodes CASSSQTGQGNTEQYF.

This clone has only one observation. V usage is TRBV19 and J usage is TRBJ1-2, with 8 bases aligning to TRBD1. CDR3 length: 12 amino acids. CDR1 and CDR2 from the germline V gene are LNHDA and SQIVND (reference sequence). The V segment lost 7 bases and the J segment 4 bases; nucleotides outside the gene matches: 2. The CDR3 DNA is TGTGCCAGTATCGGGACAGGCTATGGCTACACCTTC. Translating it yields CASIGTGYGYTF.

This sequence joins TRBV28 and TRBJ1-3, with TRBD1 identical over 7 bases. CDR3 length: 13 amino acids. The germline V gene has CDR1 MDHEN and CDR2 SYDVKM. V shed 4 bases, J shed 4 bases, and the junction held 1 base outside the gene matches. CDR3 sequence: CASSSGQGNTIYF. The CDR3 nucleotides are TGTGCCAGCAGTTCGGGACAGGGAAACACCATATATTTT.

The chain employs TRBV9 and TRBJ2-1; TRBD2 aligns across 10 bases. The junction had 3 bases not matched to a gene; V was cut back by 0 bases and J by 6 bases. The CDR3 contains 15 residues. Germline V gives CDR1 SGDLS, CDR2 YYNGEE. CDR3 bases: TGTGCCAGCAGCGTAGGAGCGGGAGGGGCCAATGAGCAGTTCTTC. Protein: CASSVGAGGANEQFF.

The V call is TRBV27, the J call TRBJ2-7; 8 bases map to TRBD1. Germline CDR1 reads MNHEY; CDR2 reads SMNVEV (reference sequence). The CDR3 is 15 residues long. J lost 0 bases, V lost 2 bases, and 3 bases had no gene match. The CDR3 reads CASSLRDRFSYEQYF. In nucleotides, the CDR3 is TGTGCCAGCAGTTTAAGGGACAGGTTCTCCTACGAGCAGTACTTC.

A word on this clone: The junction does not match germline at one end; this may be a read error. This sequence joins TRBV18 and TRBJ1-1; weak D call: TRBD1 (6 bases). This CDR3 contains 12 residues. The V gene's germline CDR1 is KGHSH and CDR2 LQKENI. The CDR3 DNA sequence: TGTGCCAGCTCACAGCCTAACAGGGACCAACGCTGG. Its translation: CASSQPNRDQRW. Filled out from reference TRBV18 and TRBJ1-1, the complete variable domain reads NAGVMQNPRHLVRRRGQEARLRCSPMKGHSHVYWYRQLPEEGLKFMVYLQKENIIDESGMPKERFSAEFPKEGPSILRIQQVVRGDSAAYFCASSQPNRDQRWGQGTRLTVV.

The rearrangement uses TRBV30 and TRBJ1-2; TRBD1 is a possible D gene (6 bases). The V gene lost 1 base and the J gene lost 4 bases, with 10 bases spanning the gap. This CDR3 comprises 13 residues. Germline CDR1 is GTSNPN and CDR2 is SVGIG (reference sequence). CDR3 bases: TGTGCCTGGAGTGACACAGGGCGCTATGGCTACACCTTC. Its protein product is CAWSDTGRYGYTF.

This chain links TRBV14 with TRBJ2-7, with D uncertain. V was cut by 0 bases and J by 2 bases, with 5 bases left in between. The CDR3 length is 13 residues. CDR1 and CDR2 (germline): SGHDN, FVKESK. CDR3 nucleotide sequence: TGTGCCAGCAGCCAAGAGGGCCCCTACGAGCAGTACTTC. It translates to CASSQEGPYEQYF.

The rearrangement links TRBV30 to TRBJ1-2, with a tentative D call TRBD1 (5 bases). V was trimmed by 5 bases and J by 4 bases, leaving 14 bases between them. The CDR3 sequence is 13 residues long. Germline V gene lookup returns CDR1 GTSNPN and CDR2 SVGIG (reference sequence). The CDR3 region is CAWADSRSYGYTF. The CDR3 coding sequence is TGTGCCTGGGCCGACAGCCGGTCCTATGGCTACACCTTC.

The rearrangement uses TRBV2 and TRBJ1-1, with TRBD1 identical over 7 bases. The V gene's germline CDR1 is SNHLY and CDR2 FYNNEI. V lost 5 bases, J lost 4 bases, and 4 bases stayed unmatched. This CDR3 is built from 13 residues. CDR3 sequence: CASSPGTVTEAFF. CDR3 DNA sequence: TGTGCCAGCAGTCCCGGGACAGTCACTGAAGCTTTCTTT.